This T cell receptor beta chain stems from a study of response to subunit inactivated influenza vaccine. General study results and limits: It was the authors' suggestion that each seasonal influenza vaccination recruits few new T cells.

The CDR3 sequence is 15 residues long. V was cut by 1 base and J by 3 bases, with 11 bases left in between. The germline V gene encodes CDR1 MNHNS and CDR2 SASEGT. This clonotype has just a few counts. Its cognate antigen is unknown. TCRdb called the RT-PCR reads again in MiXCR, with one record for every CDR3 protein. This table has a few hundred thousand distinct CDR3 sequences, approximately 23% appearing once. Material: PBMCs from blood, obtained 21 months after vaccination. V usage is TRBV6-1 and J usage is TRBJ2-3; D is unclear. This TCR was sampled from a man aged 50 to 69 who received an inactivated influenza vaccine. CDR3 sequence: CASSEVVGVTDTQYF. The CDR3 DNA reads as TGTGCCAGCAGTGAAGTGGTAGGTGTAACAGATACGCAGTATTTT.